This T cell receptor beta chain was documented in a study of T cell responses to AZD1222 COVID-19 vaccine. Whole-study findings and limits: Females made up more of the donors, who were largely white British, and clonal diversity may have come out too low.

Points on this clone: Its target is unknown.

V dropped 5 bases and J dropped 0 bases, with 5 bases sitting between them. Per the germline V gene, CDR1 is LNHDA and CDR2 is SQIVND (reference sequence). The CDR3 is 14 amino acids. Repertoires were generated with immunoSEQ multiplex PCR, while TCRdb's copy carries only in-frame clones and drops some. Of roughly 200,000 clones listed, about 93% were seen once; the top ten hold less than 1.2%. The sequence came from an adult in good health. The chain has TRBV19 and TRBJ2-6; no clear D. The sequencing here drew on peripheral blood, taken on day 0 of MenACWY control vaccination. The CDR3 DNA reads TGTGCCAGTAGTCCCCTCTCTGGGGCCAACGTCCTGACTTTC. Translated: CASSPLSGANVLTF.